This T cell receptor beta chain was documented in a study of blood T cell repertoires in COVID-19. Study as a whole: COVID-19 samples collected from the United States, Italy and Spain covered acute and convalescent phases. In each case, the material was cDNA or gDNA derived from T cells, B-cell-depleted T cells, or PBMCs.

Methods used by the authors: For nucleated cells, counts were estimated from reference gene primer amplification. Profiled with immunoSEQ multiplex PCR; TCRdb holds only in-frame clones, not every one. V and J calls and clone size follow that table, whereas D and trimming were derived from the DNA. The data hold about 59,000 clones, with 80% to 95% observed a single time. Germline V lookup: CDR1 SGDLS, CDR2 YYNGEE. This CDR3 has 14 residues. Trimming pared 4 bases from V and 4 bases from J, leaving 13 bases between. The sequenced sample consisted of peripheral blood. This rearrangement joins TRBV9 to TRBJ2-3, with a tentative D call TRBD2 (6 bases). The source of this sequence is a man of 80 years or more with acute or convalescent COVID-19. As DNA, the CDR3 is TGTGCCAGCAGCAGGGGCCAGCGGGCAGATACGCAGTATTTT. It yields the protein CASSRGQRADTQYF.